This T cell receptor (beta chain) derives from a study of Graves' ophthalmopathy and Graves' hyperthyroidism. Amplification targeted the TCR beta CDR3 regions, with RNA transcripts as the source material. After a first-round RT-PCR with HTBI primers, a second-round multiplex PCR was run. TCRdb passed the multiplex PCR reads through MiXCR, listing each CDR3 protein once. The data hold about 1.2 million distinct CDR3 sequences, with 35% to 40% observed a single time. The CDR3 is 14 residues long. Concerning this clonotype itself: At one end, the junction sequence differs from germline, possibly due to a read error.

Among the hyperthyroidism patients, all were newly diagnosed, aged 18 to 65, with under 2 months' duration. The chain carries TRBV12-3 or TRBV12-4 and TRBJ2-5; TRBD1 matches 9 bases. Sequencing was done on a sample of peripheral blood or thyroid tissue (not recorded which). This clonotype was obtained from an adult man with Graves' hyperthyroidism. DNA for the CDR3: TGTGCCAGCAGTTCCGGGACAGGGAAAGAGATCCAGTACTTC. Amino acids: CASSSGTGKEIQYF.